This entry concerns a single TCR beta chain. Its antigen is unidentified. The data originate from a study of cytomegalovirus exposure and HLA in healthy donors. V lost 6 bases and J lost 5, with 4 bases in between. In germline, CDR1 is SEHNR, CDR2 FQNEAQ (reference sequence). This CDR3 is built from 11 residues. Regarding the study as a whole: Further analysis was carried out later, and it showed several of the most significant clusters appearing linked to common viral pathogens. Among TCR beta chains, those listed as cytomegalovirus-associated numbered over 150. Indistinguishable V segments, including TRBV6-2 and TRBV6-3, were excluded. The likely origin of a cluster of highly shared sequence variants was a sequencing artifact.

The PCR used 60 Vbeta and 13 Jbeta primers. Produced via immunoSEQ multiplex PCR; TCRdb's table is partial and in-frame only. The sample holds approximately 160,000 clones; approximately 75% are singletons and the top ten take roughly 2%. This receptor was identified in a woman aged 18 to 35 in good health and CMV-seronegative. The chain combines TRBV7-9 with TRBJ2-2; D gene uncertain. The sequencing input was PBMCs. The CDR3 loop is CASRETGELFF. DNA for the CDR3: TGTGCCAGCAGAGAGACCGGGGAGCTGTTTTTT.